The 24 T cell receptor beta chains in this list originate from one sample, sequenced in a study of OX40 agonist ivuxolimab in advanced cancers. TCRdb keeps only in-frame clones here, not all; method: immunoSEQ multiplex PCR. The sample holds 75,000 to 95,000 clones, more than 80% seen once. Specimen: CD4+ or CD8+ T cells sorted from blood, collected in a trial of the OX40 agonist ivuxolimab. The receptors come from an adult with an advanced solid tumor such as melanoma, head and neck, liver or kidney cancer.

The gene calls are TRBV9 and TRBJ2-5; 8 bases agree with TRBD2. Germline V lookup: CDR1 SGDLS, CDR2 YYNGEE. The CDR3 runs to 16 residues. Trimming took 4 bases from V and 4 from J; bases not matched to a gene: 12. The CDR3 region has the DNA TGTGCCAGCAGCCCCACCCACGGGAGCGGGGGAGAGACCCAGTACTTC. It translates to CASSPTHGSGGETQYF.

The rearrangement links TRBV28 to TRBJ2-4; 7 bases are a match to TRBD2. The CDR3 runs to 17 residues. V was clipped by 4 bases and J by 2 bases; unmatched bases: 11. Germline V CDR1 and CDR2: MDHEN, SYDVKM. The CDR3 sequence is CASSYLTLRGSKNIQYF. In DNA, the CDR3 is TGTGCCAGCAGTTACCTCACCTTGCGGGGGTCCAAAAACATTCAGTACTTC. Variable domain in full (rest from reference TRBV28 and TRBJ2-4): DVKVTQSSRYLVKRTGEKVFLECVQDMDHENMFWYRQDPGLGLRLIYFSYDVKMKEKGDIPEGYSVSREKKERFSLILESASTNQTSMYLCASSYLTLRGSKNIQYFGAGTRLSVL.

V is TRBV6-1 and J is TRBJ2-5; D unresolved. The CDR3 covers 12 residues. Germline CDR1 is MNHNS and CDR2 is SASEGT. Deletions cut 7 bases from V and 0 bases from J, with 6 bases between. CDR3 amino acids: CASTGDQETQYF. The CDR3 coding sequence is TGTGCCAGCACAGGTGACCAAGAGACCCAGTACTTC.

This clone turned up a few times. This chain links TRBV7-2 with TRBJ2-5; weak D call: TRBD2 (7 bases). Per germline, CDR1 SGHTA and CDR2 FQGNSA. There are 16 residues in the CDR3. Trimming removed 0 bases from V and 5 bases from J, with 16 bases in between. The CDR3 DNA follows: TGTGCCAGCAGCTTAGCGGCGGGGGCTGGAAGGGAGACCCAGTACTTC. Amino acids: CASSLAAGAGRETQYF.

The genes are TRBV18 and TRBJ1-1; 9 positions agree with TRBD1. Germline CDR1 reads KGHSH; CDR2 reads LQKENI. V lost 6 bases and J lost 1; bases outside the gene matches: 3. The CDR3 is 14 amino acids. CDR3 bases: TGTGCCAGCTCCCGGACAGGGGAGAACACTGAAGCTTTCTTT. Amino acid sequence: CASSRTGENTEAFF.

The CDR3 protein is CASSSLPIGVTLSYEQYF. As DNA, the CDR3 is TGTGCCAGCTCTTCCCTTCCTATCGGGGTCACCCTCTCCTACGAGCAGTACTTC. The chain links TRBV18 to TRBJ2-7, with a weak D call TRBD2 (5 bases). The ends were cut back, 6 bases at V and 0 bases at J, with 24 bases in the middle. CDR1 and CDR2 from the germline V gene are KGHSH and LQKENI. CDR3 length: 18 residues.

V is TRBV4-1 and J is TRBJ1-2; D perhaps matches TRBD1 (5 bases). The CDR3 is 17 residues long. V lost 6 bases and J lost 1, with 21 bases in between. The germline CDR1 and CDR2 sequences are MGHRA and YSYEKL. CDR3: CASRQTTGTAHNYGYTF. The DNA for the CDR3 is TGCGCCAGCAGGCAAACCACCGGGACTGCACATAACTATGGCTACACCTTC.

The rearrangement joins TRBV4-1 to TRBJ2-6; 7 nucleotides agree with TRBD1. This CDR3 is built from 15 residues. Germline CDR1 MGHRA, CDR2 YSYEKL. V was clipped by 3 bases and J by 3 bases; unmatched bases: 2. The CDR3 region has the DNA TGCGCCAGCAGCCATACAGGGGATGGGGCCAACGTCCTGACTTTC. Protein product: CASSHTGDGANVLTF.

The rearrangement links TRBV28 to TRBJ2-5, with D hard to call. Trimming stripped 1 base from V and 1 base from J, with 10 bases between. Per germline, CDR1 MDHEN and CDR2 SYDVKM. CDR3 length equals 15 residues. Here the CDR3 reads CASSLYEPFQETQYF. The CDR3 coding sequence is TGTGCCAGCAGTTTATATGAACCCTTCCAAGAGACCCAGTACTTC.

This clone appeared once. This chain joins TRBV28 and TRBJ2-1; no reliable D call. Germline values: CDR1 MDHEN, CDR2 SYDVKM. V was trimmed by 4 bases and J by 3 bases, leaving 16 bases between them. The CDR3 extends over 16 amino acids. In nucleotides, the CDR3 is TGTGCCAGCAGTTCCCCCCTGCCCTCCGTCTACAATGAGCAGTTCTTC. Protein product: CASSSPLPSVYNEQFF.

The V gene is TRBV7-9, the J gene TRBJ1-4, with D uncertain. V was trimmed by 4 bases and J by 8 bases, leaving 14 bases between them. Germline CDR1 is SEHNR and CDR2 is FQNEAQ (reference sequence). This CDR3 contains 14 residues. The CDR3 bases are TGTGCCAGCAGCTATAGTGGGGTTTCGGAAAAACTGTTTTTT. It translates to CASSYSGVSEKLFF.

The chain is built from TRBV21-1 and TRBJ2-6. TRBV21-1 is shown as a pseudogene. CDR3 size: 14 residues. The CDR3 DNA follows: TGTGCCAGCGGGGGTTTCTCTGGGGCCAACGTCCTGACTTTC. Its protein product is CASGGFSGANVLTF.

The chain recombines TRBV5-1 with TRBJ2-5; D is undetermined. The CDR3 consists of 13 residues. The V and J ends lost 0 bases and 5 bases respectively, with 8 bases between them. CDR1 is SGHRS, CDR2 YFSETQ, per germline. The DNA of the CDR3 is TGCGCCAGCAGCTTGGGGAGTCGGGAGACCCAGTACTTC. Translation gives CASSLGSRETQYF. Drawing the rest from reference TRBV5-1 and TRBJ2-5, the complete variable domain is KAGVTQTPRYLIKTRGQQVTLSCSPISGHRSVSWYQQTPGQGLQFLFEYFSETQRNKGNFPGRFSGRQFSNSRSEMNVSTLELGDSALYLCASSLGSRETQYFGPGTRLLVL.

V is TRBV5-1 and J is TRBJ1-4; 7 nucleotides agree with TRBD1. Trimming cost V 8 bases and J 8 bases; bases outside gene matches: 24. CDR1 SGHRS and CDR2 YFSETQ come from the germline V gene. CDR3 length: 18 amino acids. CDR3 DNA: TGCGCCAGTTCGAGGCAGGGACAGAAGTCGGGGATAGGGGAAAAACTGTTTTTT. It is translated as CASSRQGQKSGIGEKLFF. Complete variable domain (other parts from reference TRBV5-1 and TRBJ1-4): KAGVTQTPRYLIKTRGQQVTLSCSPISGHRSVSWYQQTPGQGLQFLFEYFSETQRNKGNFPGRFSGRQFSNSRSEMNVSTLELGDSALYLCASSRQGQKSGIGEKLFFGSGTQLSVL.

This sequence joins TRBV11-2 and TRBJ2-3; 8 bases are shared with TRBD2. Germline V gene sequence: CDR1 SGHAT, CDR2 FQNNGV. The CDR3 is 16 amino acids. V shed 3 bases and J 4 bases; nucleotides not matched to a gene: 9. CDR3 in amino acids: CASSFLTSGGADTQYF. DNA of the CDR3: TGTGCCAGCAGCTTCCTAACTAGCGGAGGTGCAGATACGCAGTATTTT. The full variable domain, with the rest looked up from reference TRBV11-2 and TRBJ2-3, is EAGVAQSPRYKIIEKRQSVAFWCNPISGHATLYWYQQILGQGPKLLIQFQNNGVVDDSQLPKDRFSAERLKGVDSTLKIQPAKLEDSAVYLCASSFLTSGGADTQYFGPGTRLTVL.

The V and J genes are TRBV5-1 and TRBJ2-2; D is undetermined. Trimming took 4 bases from V and 0 from J, leaving 10 bases between them. Germline loops: CDR1 SGHRS, CDR2 YFSETQ. The CDR3 runs 15 residues. The CDR3 loop is CASSARASNTGELFF. In nucleotides, the CDR3 is TGCGCCAGCAGCGCCCGGGCCTCGAACACCGGGGAGCTGTTTTTT.

The chain recombines TRBV14 with TRBJ2-7; either TRBD1 or TRBD2 may fit D (5 bases each). CDR3 length equals 15 residues. V lost 6 bases and J 2 bases, leaving 17 bases between the germline ends. In germline, CDR1 is SGHDN, CDR2 FVKESK. CDR3 sequence (DNA): TGTGCCAGCAGTCCATACCCCAGAGGGGCCTACGAGCAGTACTTC. Its protein product is CASSPYPRGAYEQYF. The full variable domain, rest sourced from reference TRBV14 and TRBJ2-7, is EAGVTQFPSHSVIEKGQTVTLRCDPISGHDNLYWYRRVMGKEIKFLLHFVKESKQDESGMPNNRFLAERTGGTYSTLKVQPAELEDSGVYFCASSPYPRGAYEQYFGPGTRLTVT.

V gene TRBV5-4 combines with J gene TRBJ2-6; perhaps TRBD1 as D (6 bases). The germline V gene has CDR1 SGHNT and CDR2 YYREEE (reference sequence). The CDR3 consists of 15 residues. Trimming left V 2 bases short and J 2 bases short, with 8 bases between. The CDR3 DNA follows: TGTGCCAGCAGCTTTCAGGGGACTGGGGCCAACGTCCTGACTTTC. It specifies CASSFQGTGANVLTF.

The V and J genes are TRBV19 and TRBJ2-1; perhaps TRBD2 as D (6 bases). The germline V gene has CDR1 LNHDA and CDR2 SQIVND (reference sequence). V dropped 10 bases and J dropped 4 bases, with 20 bases sitting between them. This CDR3 is built from 15 residues. The CDR3 protein is CATGTGTYVYNEQFF. The CDR3 nucleotides are TGTGCCACCGGCACCGGGACTTATGTTTACAATGAGCAGTTCTTC.

V and J are TRBV19 and TRBJ1-3; 9 nucleotides agree with TRBD1. The J segment lost 5 bases and the V segment lost 7 bases, leaving 6 bases of the junction unmatched. The germline gives CDR1 LNHDA, CDR2 SQIVND (reference sequence). The CDR3 length is 14 residues. Written as DNA, the CDR3 is TGTGCCAGTAAGGAGACAGGGGGGAGAAACACCATATATTTT. Translated, it gives CASKETGGRNTIYF.

Regarding this clone: Germline and junction disagree at one end, which may indicate a read error. The V and J genes are TRBV7-7 and TRBJ2-5; TRBD1 aligns across 8 bases. The CDR3 is 13 amino acids. Germline CDR1 SSHAT, CDR2 FNYEAQ (reference sequence). CDR3 protein: CASSLDRAQTQYF. The CDR3 coding sequence is TGTGCTAGCAGCTTGGACAGGGCCCAGACCCAGTACTTC.

This chain connects TRBV6-1 to TRBJ2-7; 10 bases are a match to TRBD1. The V and J ends lost 6 bases and 6 bases, in that order; junction bases with no gene match: 8. The germline V gene encodes CDR1 MNHNS and CDR2 SASEGT. This CDR3 has 14 amino acids. CDR3 in amino acids: CASSNPGQGFEQYF. The CDR3 DNA follows: TGTGCCAGCAGCAATCCGGGACAGGGGTTCGAGCAGTACTTC.

CDR3 region: CASSLNRGRETQYF. In nucleotides, the CDR3 is TGCGCCAGCAGCTTGAACAGGGGGAGAGAGACCCAGTACTTC. The chain combines TRBV5-1 with TRBJ2-5; 8 bases fit TRBD1. The CDR3 has 14 residues. Germline V lookup: CDR1 SGHRS, CDR2 YFSETQ. Trimming cost V 1 base and J 4 bases; bases outside gene matches: 3. Using reference TRBV5-1 and TRBJ2-5 for the parts outside the CDR3, the full variable domain is KAGVTQTPRYLIKTRGQQVTLSCSPISGHRSVSWYQQTPGQGLQFLFEYFSETQRNKGNFPGRFSGRQFSNSRSEMNVSTLELGDSALYLCASSLNRGRETQYFGPGTRLLVL.

This clone was detected only once. The CDR3 sequence is CASSSYHEREIQEQFF. The DNA for the CDR3 is TGTGCCAGCAGTTCCTATCACGAGCGGGAGATCCAAGAGCAGTTCTTC. This chain uses TRBV27 with TRBJ2-1; 8 bases line up with TRBD2. The CDR3 totals 16 residues. Germline V gene lookup returns CDR1 MNHEY and CDR2 SMNVEV (reference sequence). The trim removed 4 bases at V and 10 bases at J, leaving 15 bases unmatched.